This T cell receptor (beta chain) stems from a study of tumor-infiltrating lymphocytes in localized non-small cell lung cancer. General observations from the study: Different pieces of the same tissue went to different assays, confounding technical variation with intratumor heterogeneity. IM1 and IM2 tumors showed no difference in T-cell fraction. Available tissue quantity limited TCR sequencing to a patient subset.

The germline gives CDR1 MGHRA, CDR2 YSYEKL. The length of the CDR3 is 16 residues. The J segment lost 3 bases and the V segment lost 0 bases, leaving 4 bases of the junction unmatched. Data came from immunoSEQ multiplex PCR; TCRdb stores just in-frame clones and leaves some out. Of more than 15,000 clones listed, over 55% are singletons. Only one count was recorded for this clone. The antigen is unknown. The chain couples TRBV4-1 to TRBJ1-2; 10 bases are shared with TRBD1. The sequenced material came from lung tumor tissue. The origin of this receptor is a human donor with non-small cell lung cancer. The DNA of the CDR3 is TGCGCCAGCAGCCAAGATCAAGGGACAGGGGACTATGGCTACACCTTC. Its translation is CASSQDQGTGDYGYTF.